A selection of T cell receptor beta chains follows, all from one sample in a study of T cells in localized non-small cell lung cancer. The method was immunoSEQ multiplex PCR; TCRdb's version includes in-frame clones alone and lacks a portion of them. The sample holds about 28,000 clones, 84% seen once. Sequencing was performed on peripheral blood mononuclear cells, taken before any cancer treatment. These receptors all stem from a man between 40 and 69 years old with stage III lung adenocarcinoma. The CDR3 runs from the conserved cysteine through the conserved F or W. A D gene is named only where the DNA matches it firmly. Size tells how often a clone was seen (once, few, many) or the class of an expanded clone, and some rows leave it out.

d_gene: NA; v_gene: TRBV7-9; abundance: NA; j_gene: TRBJ1-1; CDR3nt: TGTGCCAGCAGACCCTATACCGGGTCTGGCGATTCTGAAGCTTTCTTT; CDR3aa: CASRPYTGSGDSEAFF
d_gene: NA; v_gene: TRBV6-6; abundance: once; j_gene: TRBJ1-2; CDR3nt: TGTGCCAGCAGTTACGTTGGGACGGATGGCTACACCTTC; CDR3aa: CASSYVGTDGYTF
d_gene: NA; v_gene: TRBV5-1; abundance: NA; j_gene: TRBJ2-5; CDR3nt: TGCGCCAGCAGCTTGGTGTTTGGCGGGGCCAAACAAGAGACCCAGTACTTC; CDR3aa: CASSLVFGGAKQETQYF
d_gene: NA; v_gene: TRBV5-1; abundance: NA; j_gene: TRBJ2-7; CDR3nt: TGCGCCAGCAGCTTGGTGGGGGAAACCTACGAGCAGTACTTC; CDR3aa: CASSLVGETYEQYF
d_gene: NA; v_gene: TRBV2; abundance: once; j_gene: TRBJ1-1; CDR3nt: TGTGCCAGCAGTCAGCGTTCGAACACTGAAGCTTTCTTT; CDR3aa: CASSQRSNTEAFF
d_gene: NA; v_gene: TRBV28; abundance: NA; j_gene: TRBJ1-1; CDR3nt: TGTGCCAGCAGTCAGGAGGGAGCTGAAGCTTTCTTT; CDR3aa: CASSQEGAEAFF
d_gene: TRBD2; v_gene: TRBV5-1; abundance: NA; j_gene: TRBJ2-2; CDR3nt: TGCGCCAGCAGAAACCCCAGTTTAGCGGGGGCGGTCGGGGAGCTGTTTTTT; CDR3aa: CASRNPSLAGAVGELFF
d_gene: NA; v_gene: TRBV18; abundance: NA; j_gene: TRBJ2-7; CDR3nt: TGTGCCAGCTCATTGGACGGACAATCCTACGAGCAGTACTTC; CDR3aa: CASSLDGQSYEQYF
d_gene: TRBD1; v_gene: TRBV10-3; abundance: NA; j_gene: TRBJ2-7; CDR3nt: TGTGCCATCTCACAGGGGAAAGCCTACGAGCAGTACTTC; CDR3aa: CAISQGKAYEQYF
d_gene: TRBD1; v_gene: TRBV6-5; abundance: NA; j_gene: TRBJ1-6; CDR3nt: TGTGCCAGCAAAAAAGACAGGGGAAGCTCACCCCTCCACTTT; CDR3aa: CASKKDRGSSPLHF
d_gene: NA; v_gene: TRBV19; abundance: NA; j_gene: TRBJ2-5; CDR3nt: TGTGCCAGTAGTATAGTGGGAGGCCTAAAAGAGACCCAGTACTTC; CDR3aa: CASSIVGGLKETQYF
d_gene: NA; v_gene: TRBV2; abundance: NA; j_gene: TRBJ1-3; CDR3nt: TGTGCCAGCAGGGACGGACAGCTGGTGGGGAGCATATATTTT; CDR3aa: CASRDGQLVGSIYF
d_gene: NA; v_gene: TRBV11-2; abundance: NA; j_gene: TRBJ2-5; CDR3nt: TGTGCCAGCAGCTGGATGGGGAGTGGAGAGACCCAGTACTTC; CDR3aa: CASSWMGSGETQYF
d_gene: NA; v_gene: TRBV27; abundance: NA; j_gene: TRBJ1-5; CDR3nt: TGTGCCAGCAGTTTCGAGGGGCTGAGCAATCAGCCCCAGCATTTT; CDR3aa: CASSFEGLSNQPQHF
d_gene: TRBD1; v_gene: TRBV2; abundance: NA; j_gene: TRBJ1-5; CDR3nt: TGTGCCAGCAGTAAACTGACAGGGGCGAATCAGCCCCAGCATTTT; CDR3aa: CASSKLTGANQPQHF
d_gene: NA; v_gene: TRBV6-5; abundance: NA; j_gene: TRBJ2-3; CDR3nt: TGTGCCAGCAGATATTCCTACACAGATACGCAGTATTTT; CDR3aa: CASRYSYTDTQYF
d_gene: NA; v_gene: TRBV6-1; abundance: few; j_gene: TRBJ1-6; CDR3nt: TGTGCCAGCGGCCAAGGGAGCTCCTATAATTCACCCCTCCACTTT; CDR3aa: CASGQGSSYNSPLHF
d_gene: TRBD1; v_gene: TRBV2; abundance: NA; j_gene: TRBJ1-3; CDR3nt: TGTGCCAGCATGAGACAGGGACGAAACACCATATATTTT; CDR3aa: CASMRQGRNTIYF
d_gene: NA; v_gene: TRBV19; abundance: few; j_gene: TRBJ1-1; CDR3nt: TGTGCCAGTAGTATAGATACGAAGACCACTGAAGCTTTCTTT; CDR3aa: CASSIDTKTTEAFF
d_gene: NA; v_gene: TRBV28; abundance: NA; j_gene: TRBJ1-1; CDR3nt: TGTGCCAGCAGTTTGGGGAGTACTGAAGCTTTCTTT; CDR3aa: CASSLGSTEAFF
d_gene: NA; v_gene: TRBV14; abundance: NA; j_gene: TRBJ2-5; CDR3nt: TGTGCCAGCAGTTCACTGGGTGTAGCGGTCTTAGGAGAGACCCAGTACTTC; CDR3aa: CASSSLGVAVLGETQYF
d_gene: TRBD1; v_gene: TRBV11-1; abundance: few; j_gene: TRBJ1-2; CDR3nt: TGTGCCAGCAGCACTCGACAGGGCGGAGGCTACACCTTC; CDR3aa: CASSTRQGGGYTF
d_gene: NA; v_gene: TRBV7-9; abundance: NA; j_gene: TRBJ1-3; CDR3nt: TGTGCCAGCAGCTCAGGGGGAAACACCATATATTTT; CDR3aa: CASSSGGNTIYF
d_gene: TRBD2; v_gene: TRBV5-1; abundance: NA; j_gene: TRBJ2-7; CDR3nt: TGCGCCAGCAGCTTGCCGCCGGGACTAGGTTACGAGCAGTACTTC; CDR3aa: CASSLPPGLGYEQYF
d_gene: TRBD2; v_gene: TRBV19; abundance: NA; j_gene: TRBJ2-4; CDR3nt: TGTGCCAGTATCCAGCGGGAGAAAAACATTCAGTACTTC; CDR3aa: CASIQREKNIQYF
d_gene: NA; v_gene: TRBV10-3; abundance: NA; j_gene: TRBJ1-2; CDR3nt: TGTGCCATCAGTGTTGGGTTCAGCATCTATGGCTACACCTTC; CDR3aa: CAISVGFSIYGYTF
d_gene: NA; v_gene: TRBV5-4; abundance: NA; j_gene: TRBJ1-3; CDR3nt: TGTGCCAGCAGCCCCGGATTCTCTGGAAACACCATATATTTT; CDR3aa: CASSPGFSGNTIYF
d_gene: NA; v_gene: TRBV4-1; abundance: NA; j_gene: TRBJ1-3; CDR3nt: TGCGCCAGCAGCCAAGCTCAGTCGAGCTCTGGAAACACCATATATTTT; CDR3aa: CASSQAQSSSGNTIYF
d_gene: TRBD1; v_gene: TRBV28; abundance: once; j_gene: TRBJ1-5; CDR3nt: TGTGCCAGCAAAAGGAGGACAGGGGGCGGGCAGCCCCAGCATTTT; CDR3aa: CASKRRTGGGQPQHF
d_gene: NA; v_gene: TRBV30; abundance: NA; j_gene: TRBJ1-1; CDR3nt: TGTGCCTGGAGGCCCCAGCAGGTCATGAACACTGAAGCTTTCTTT; CDR3aa: CAWRPQQVMNTEAFF
d_gene: TRBD1; v_gene: TRBV6-5; abundance: NA; j_gene: TRBJ1-6; CDR3nt: TGTGCCAGCAGTCGCTCCGGGACAGGCGATTCACCCCTCCACTTT; CDR3aa: CASSRSGTGDSPLHF
d_gene: NA; v_gene: TRBV28; abundance: NA; j_gene: TRBJ1-1; CDR3nt: TGTGCCAGCAGTAGAGATAGGGTATCGCCTAACACTGAAGCTTTCTTT; CDR3aa: CASSRDRVSPNTEAFF
d_gene: TRBD1; v_gene: TRBV19; abundance: NA; j_gene: TRBJ1-1; CDR3nt: TGTGCCAGTAGCCACAGACAGGGACTCACTGAAGCTTTCTTT; CDR3aa: CASSHRQGLTEAFF
d_gene: NA; v_gene: TRBV7-9; abundance: NA; j_gene: TRBJ2-2; CDR3nt: TGTGCCAGCGCGAGACCGCGATCCACCGGGGAGCTGTTTTTT; CDR3aa: CASARPRSTGELFF
d_gene: NA; v_gene: TRBV6-1; abundance: NA; j_gene: TRBJ2-1; CDR3nt: TGTGCCAGCATGGCGGGACAGATATACACTGAGCAGTTCTTC; CDR3aa: CASMAGQIYTEQFF
d_gene: NA; v_gene: TRBV5-1; abundance: once; j_gene: TRBJ1-1; CDR3nt: TGCGCCAGCAGCTTGGAGGGTCGACAGAAGAACACTGAAGCTTTCTTT; CDR3aa: CASSLEGRQKNTEAFF
d_gene: TRBD1; v_gene: TRBV5-1; abundance: once; j_gene: TRBJ2-1; CDR3nt: TGCGCCAGCAGCAATCCCGGGACAGGGGCAAATGAGCAGTTCTTC; CDR3aa: CASSNPGTGANEQFF
d_gene: NA; v_gene: TRBV30; abundance: NA; j_gene: TRBJ2-1; CDR3nt: TGTGCCTGGGAGGAACAGGGTTGGAATGAGCAGTTCTTC; CDR3aa: CAWEEQGWNEQFF
d_gene: TRBD1; v_gene: TRBV5-1; abundance: NA; j_gene: TRBJ1-4; CDR3nt: TGCGCCAGCAGCTTGGAGGAGGGGGCGCGTTCGGAAAAACTGTTTTTT; CDR3aa: CASSLEEGARSEKLFF
d_gene: NA; v_gene: TRBV30; abundance: NA; j_gene: TRBJ2-7; CDR3nt: TGTGCCTGGAGTGCTAACTACGAGCAGTACTTC; CDR3aa: CAWSANYEQYF
d_gene: TRBD1; v_gene: TRBV18; abundance: NA; j_gene: TRBJ2-4; CDR3nt: TGTGCCAGCTCACCGCTAGGGGGCAGCGCTTTAGCCAAAAACATTCAGTACTTC; CDR3aa: CASSPLGGSALAKNIQYF
d_gene: TRBD2; v_gene: TRBV25-1; abundance: NA; j_gene: TRBJ2-1; CDR3nt: TGTGCCAGCAGTGGCTCTAGCGGGAGGAACGGTGAGCAGTTCTTC; CDR3aa: CASSGSSGRNGEQFF
d_gene: NA; v_gene: TRBV5-1; abundance: NA; j_gene: TRBJ1-1; CDR3nt: TGCGCCAGCAGCTTGGCCAAACAGGACCCGAACACTGAAGCTTTCTTT; CDR3aa: CASSLAKQDPNTEAFF
d_gene: NA; v_gene: TRBV2; abundance: NA; j_gene: TRBJ1-6; CDR3nt: TGTGCCAGCGTATGGGGGGGGTCCTATAATTCACCCCTCCACTTT; CDR3aa: CASVWGGSYNSPLHF
d_gene: NA; v_gene: TRBV5-1; abundance: few; j_gene: TRBJ2-5; CDR3nt: TGCGCCAGCAGCTTGTACAGTGAAGAGACCCAGTACTTC; CDR3aa: CASSLYSEETQYF
d_gene: NA; v_gene: TRBV15; abundance: NA; j_gene: TRBJ1-2; CDR3nt: TGTGCCACCAGCAGGGGGGCGGGCACACGGGGCTACACCTTC; CDR3aa: CATSRGAGTRGYTF
d_gene: NA; v_gene: TRBV6-1; abundance: NA; j_gene: TRBJ1-2; CDR3nt: TGTGCCGGCAGCCGGAGGACAAGGCAGGATGGCTACACCTTC; CDR3aa: CAGSRRTRQDGYTF
d_gene: TRBD1; v_gene: TRBV6-5; abundance: NA; j_gene: TRBJ1-6; CDR3nt: TGTGCCAGCAGTTACTGGGGACAGGGTAATTCACCCCTCCACTTT; CDR3aa: CASSYWGQGNSPLHF
d_gene: TRBD2; v_gene: TRBV28; abundance: NA; j_gene: TRBJ2-3; CDR3nt: TGTGCCAGCAGTTCACCGGGACTAGCGGGAGTTACAGATACGCAGTATTTT; CDR3aa: CASSSPGLAGVTDTQYF